These 29 T cell receptor beta chains were all obtained from the same sample, sequenced in a study of control samples from healthy donors and cancer patients. Repertoires were generated with immunoSEQ multiplex PCR, while TCRdb's copy carries only in-frame clones and drops some. Among 75,000 to 100,000 clones, around 88% were seen once, and the ten largest hold around 14%. The sample taken for sequencing was blood. Source of these receptors: a man aged 30-40 years in good health.

This clone was seen a single time. The V and J genes are TRBV24-1 and TRBJ2-2; weak D call: TRBD1 (6 bases). V was clipped by 4 bases and J by 8 bases, with 16 bases between them. The V gene's germline CDR1 is KGHDR and CDR2 SFDVKD. The CDR3 loop spans 15 amino acids. As DNA, the CDR3 is TGTGCCACCAGTGACACAACAGGGCCCGGGGGGGAGCTGTTTTTT. Amino acids: CATSDTTGPGGELFF.

The CDR3 DNA is TGTGCCAGCAGTAAAGGCCTCCTGAGGGCCCAAGAGACCCAGTACTTC. Encoded protein: CASSKGLLRAQETQYF. The chain carries TRBV3-1 (or the pseudogene TRBV3-2) and TRBJ2-5; TRBD2 is a possible D gene (5 bases). Germline loops: CDR1 LGHDT, CDR2 YNNKEL (reference sequence). This CDR3 is 16 amino acids long. Trimming cost V 6 bases and J 1 base, with 18 bases left between them.

The J gene is TRBJ1-1, the V gene TRBV5-1; 12 nucleotides agree with TRBD1. This CDR3 has 17 residues. V shed 3 bases and J 0 bases; nucleotides not matched to a gene: 6. Germline assignment: CDR1 SGHRS and CDR2 YFSETQ. CDR3 sequence reads: CASSSGTGGHLNTEAFF. The DNA of the CDR3 is TGCGCCAGCAGCTCCGGGACAGGGGGCCACTTGAACACTGAAGCTTTCTTT.

This clone was observed a few times. J is TRBJ1-2 and V is TRBV19, with a possible D match to TRBD1 (5 bases). Per the germline V gene, CDR1 is LNHDA and CDR2 is SQIVND (reference sequence). The CDR3 sequence is 14 residues long. Trimming stripped 3 bases from V and 0 bases from J, with 8 bases between. CDR3 sequence (DNA): TGTGCCAGTAGTATCCAGGGAGCTAACTATGGCTACACCTTC. It yields the protein CASSIQGANYGYTF.

V usage is TRBV6-2 or TRBV6-3 and J usage is TRBJ2-1; D is perhaps TRBD2 (6 bases). Germline V gene sequence: CDR1 MNHEY, CDR2 SVGEGT. The CDR3 is 15 amino acids. The V gene lost 2 bases and the J gene lost 4 bases, with 12 bases spanning the gap. CDR3 sequence: CASSYVAGRYNEQFF. CDR3 nucleotides: TGTGCCAGCAGTTACGTGGCGGGAAGATACAATGAGCAGTTCTTC.

Here the CDR3 reads CASSSTGTSGREFIDTQYF. The CDR3 nucleotides are TGTGCCAGCAGTTCAACCGGGACTAGCGGGAGGGAATTCATAGATACGCAGTATTTT. The rearrangement links TRBV28 to TRBJ2-3; 16 nucleotides align to TRBD2. V dropped 4 bases and J dropped 5; count of bases not matched to a gene: 12. This CDR3 comprises 19 residues. CDR1 is MDHEN and CDR2 is SYDVKM in the germline V gene.

V usage is TRBV27 and J usage is TRBJ2-3, with 10 bases that match TRBD1. This CDR3 has 13 residues. J lost 4 bases, V lost 6 bases, and 1 base had no gene match. The germline gives CDR1 MNHEY, CDR2 SMNVEV (reference sequence). CDR3 amino acids: CASRTGGADTQYF. The CDR3 DNA reads TGTGCCAGCAGGACAGGGGGCGCAGATACGCAGTATTTT.

This rearrangement joins TRBV5-1 to TRBJ2-7; 10 bases are shared with TRBD2. Germline-derived CDR1 and CDR2 are SGHRS and YFSETQ. CDR3 length equals 15 residues. The ends lost 7 bases at V and 2 bases at J; junction bases unmatched: 9. The CDR3 here is CASGRIAGGTYEQYF. The CDR3, as DNA: TGCGCCAGCGGCAGGATAGCGGGAGGAACCTACGAGCAGTACTTC.

V is TRBV5-5 and J is TRBJ2-3; 7 nucleotides line up with TRBD1. Germline V gene sequence: CDR1 SGHKS, CDR2 YYEKEE (reference sequence). Unmatched junction bases numbered 9, after V lost 2 bases and J lost 0 bases. This CDR3 contains 17 residues. The CDR3: CASSFTGQALSTDTQYF. CDR3 sequence (DNA): TGTGCCAGCAGCTTTACCGGACAGGCCCTTAGCACAGATACGCAGTATTTT. Filled out from reference TRBV5-5 and TRBJ2-3, the complete variable domain reads DAGVTQSPTHLIKTRGQQVTLRCSPISGHKSVSWYQQVLGQGPQFIFQYYEKEERGRGNFPDRFSARQFPNYSSELNVNALLLGDSALYLCASSFTGQALSTDTQYFGPGTRLTVL.

The CDR3 DNA follows: TGTGCCTGCAACCGGGACCTCCATGGCTACACCTTC. It encodes CACNRDLHGYTF. The chain combines TRBV30 with TRBJ1-2; D possibly corresponds to TRBD1 (5 bases). Germline V gives CDR1 GTSNPN, CDR2 SVGIG (reference sequence). The CDR3 extends over 12 amino acids. V shed 6 bases and J shed 6 bases, with 14 bases lying between them.

The rearrangement uses TRBV3-1 (or the pseudogene TRBV3-2) and TRBJ1-6; 11 bases are shared with TRBD1. The CDR3 has 15 amino acids. Germline-derived CDR1 and CDR2 are LGHDT and YNNKEL (reference sequence). J gave up 6 bases and V 3 bases, and 1 base lay outside the gene matches. The CDR3 spells CASSHGTGGNSPLHF. The CDR3 DNA is TGTGCCAGCAGCCATGGGACAGGGGGTAATTCACCCCTCCACTTT.

The chain is built from TRBV12-5 and TRBJ2-1; D remains unclear. V was trimmed by 0 bases and J by 9 bases, leaving 6 bases between them. Per germline, CDR1 LGHNT and CDR2 FRNRAP. This CDR3 spans 12 amino acids. DNA of the CDR3: TGTGCTAGTGGTTTGGTGCTGGGTGAGCAGTTCTTC. It specifies CASGLVLGEQFF.

The V gene is TRBV5-1, the J gene TRBJ2-5, with TRBD1 matching 8 bases. Looked up from germline, CDR1 is SGHRS and CDR2 is YFSETQ. Germline trimming cut 2 bases from V and 3 bases from J; bases unmatched to any gene: 0. This CDR3 comprises 13 residues. The CDR3 is CASSLQGEETQYF. The CDR3 DNA sequence: TGCGCCAGCAGCTTACAGGGGGAAGAGACCCAGTACTTC.

The chain is built from TRBV21-1 and TRBJ2-7; TRBD1, the table's D call, was not compared with the DNA. TRBV21-1 is classified as a pseudogene. The CDR3 covers 16 residues. CDR3 residues: CASSKVGWDSPYEQYF. In DNA form, the CDR3 reads TGTGCCAGCAGCAAAGTAGGTTGGGACAGCCCCTACGAGCAGTACTTC.

The chain joins TRBV11-3 to TRBJ1-6; D ambiguous. CDR3 length: 13 residues. The V and J ends lost 1 base and 7 bases respectively, with 5 bases between them. Germline values: CDR1 SGHNT, CDR2 YENEEA. The chain's CDR3 is CASSLVGNSPLHF. In nucleotides, the CDR3 is TGTGCCAGCAGCTTAGTTGGAAATTCACCCCTCCACTTT.

The CDR3 region is CASSLPRVGEQYF. The CDR3 DNA reads TGTGCCAGCAGCTTACCTAGGGTCGGGGAGCAGTACTTC. The chain combines TRBV11-3 with TRBJ2-7; D call uncertain. There are 13 residues in the CDR3. The germline CDR1 and CDR2 sequences are SGHNT and YENEEA. V shed 2 bases and J shed 7 bases, with 12 bases lying between them.

The chain uses TRBV28 and TRBJ2-1, with TRBD2 matching over 8 bases. CDR3 length: 13 residues. CDR1 is MDHEN, CDR2 SYDVKM, per germline. J gave up 12 bases and V 5 bases, and 9 bases lay outside the gene matches. The CDR3 reads CASSPRGSGAQFF. In nucleotides, the CDR3 is TGTGCCAGCAGTCCCAGAGGTAGCGGGGCGCAGTTCTTC.

The genes are TRBV28 and TRBJ2-7; tentatively, D is TRBD1 (6 bases). Trimming removed 6 bases from V and 4 bases from J, with 22 bases in between. Germline loops: CDR1 MDHEN, CDR2 SYDVKM. This CDR3 region has 16 residues. CDR3 DNA: TGTGCCAGCAGACCCTCTCTAGAGGGGGTAGGGTACGAGCAGTACTTC. Amino acid sequence: CASRPSLEGVGYEQYF.

V gene TRBV3-1 (or the pseudogene TRBV3-2) combines with J gene TRBJ2-5; 12 bases match TRBD2. Germline lookup yields CDR1 LGHDT and CDR2 YNNKEL (reference sequence). The length of the CDR3 is 15 residues. Losses at the gene ends were 4 bases for V and 5 bases for J; bases not matched to a gene: 5. The CDR3 nucleotides are TGTGCCAGCAGCCGACGACTAGCGGGAGTTGAGACCCAGTACTTC. Protein: CASSRRLAGVETQYF.

The chain employs TRBV6-5 and TRBJ2-5, with 8 bases that match TRBD2. V shed 6 bases, J shed 2 bases, and the junction held 2 bases outside the gene matches. CDR3 size: 13 residues. CDR1 is MNHEY and CDR2 is SVGAGI in the germline V gene. DNA for the CDR3: TGTGCCAGCAGACGGGGGGGACAAGAGACCCAGTACTTC. This codes for CASRRGGQETQYF.

The gene calls are TRBV11-2 and TRBJ2-5; D remains ambiguous. Germline V gives CDR1 SGHAT, CDR2 FQNNGV. With 5 bases removed from V and 4 bases from J, the gap between germline ends came to 14 bases. The CDR3 consists of 14 residues. CDR3 sequence: CASSPGQQPETQYF. As DNA, the CDR3 is TGTGCCAGCAGCCCGGGCCAGCAACCAGAGACCCAGTACTTC.

The chain is built from TRBV5-1 and TRBJ2-7; the match to TRBD2 covers 8 bases. V shed 0 bases, J shed 2 bases, and the junction held 7 bases outside the gene matches. Germline V lookup: CDR1 SGHRS, CDR2 YFSETQ. The CDR3 extends over 16 amino acids. Here the CDR3 reads CASSLVGGRLTYEQYF. In DNA, the CDR3 is TGCGCCAGCAGCTTGGTCGGCGGGAGGCTTACCTACGAGCAGTACTTC.

The V call is TRBV5-4, the J call TRBJ1-2; no clear D gene. The V gene's germline CDR1 is SGHNT and CDR2 YYREEE (reference sequence). Trimming pared 4 bases from V and 3 bases from J, leaving 19 bases between. The CDR3 length is 16 residues. CDR3 DNA sequence: TGTGCCAGCAGCCCGGGATCGGCCGGAAGGGACTATGGCTACACCTTC. The encoded protein is CASSPGSAGRDYGYTF.

The rearrangement links TRBV18 to TRBJ2-1; no reliable D call. V was clipped by 5 bases and J by 5 bases, with 13 bases between them. This CDR3 is built from 14 residues. Germline values: CDR1 KGHSH, CDR2 LQKENI. The CDR3 loop reads CASSTRARDNEQFF. The CDR3 region has the DNA TGTGCCAGCTCAACCCGGGCTAGGGACAATGAGCAGTTCTTC.

This clone was found a few times. The V call is TRBV13, the J call TRBJ1-1; 8 bases map to TRBD1. This CDR3 contains 19 residues. The junction had 15 bases not matched to a gene; V was cut back by 2 bases and J by 1 base. Germline V CDR1 and CDR2: PRHDT, FYEKMQ (reference sequence). The CDR3 DNA follows: TGTGCCAGCAGCTTATACACATACCGACAGGGGACTCAGAACACTGAAGCTTTCTTT. It translates to CASSLYTYRQGTQNTEAFF.

The chain recombines TRBV13 with TRBJ2-3, with 8 nucleotides matching TRBD2. J gave up 0 bases and V 3 bases, and 8 bases lay outside the gene matches. Germline assignment: CDR1 PRHDT and CDR2 FYEKMQ (reference sequence). This CDR3 is built from 17 residues. DNA of the CDR3: TGTGCCAGCAGCTTGGGAATAGCGGGAACTAGCACAGATACGCAGTATTTT. It translates to CASSLGIAGTSTDTQYF. Full variable domain (outside the CDR3, taken from reference TRBV13 and TRBJ2-3): AAGVIQSPRHLIKEKRETATLKCYPIPRHDTVYWYQQGPGQDPQFLISFYEKMQSDKGSIPDRFSAQQFSDYHSELNMSSLELGDSALYFCASSLGIAGTSTDTQYFGPGTRLTVL.

This clone was recorded once. The chain couples TRBV2 to TRBJ2-1, with D maybe TRBD2 (6 bases). Germline CDR1 reads SNHLY; CDR2 reads FYNNEI. This CDR3 region has 16 residues. Trimming left V 1 base short and J 8 bases short, with 18 bases between. CDR3 loop: CASSEDNRGGSHEQFF. The DNA for the CDR3 is TGTGCCAGCAGTGAAGACAACCGGGGAGGTAGCCATGAGCAGTTCTTC.

The rearrangement joins TRBV29-1 to TRBJ2-7; tentative D call: TRBD1 (6 bases). The V gene lost 4 bases and the J gene lost 4 bases, with 17 bases spanning the gap. Germline V gene sequence: CDR1 SQVTM, CDR2 ANQGSEA. The CDR3 is made up of 14 amino acids. The CDR3 bases are TGCAGCGTTGGGAGCTCCAGACAGGCATACGAGCAGTACTTC. Its translation: CSVGSSRQAYEQYF.

J is TRBJ2-7 and V is TRBV27; tentative D call: TRBD2 (5 bases). The V and J ends lost 0 bases and 5 bases respectively, with 17 bases between them. In germline, CDR1 is MNHEY, CDR2 SMNVEV (reference sequence). CDR3 length: 16 amino acids. CDR3 sequence (DNA): TGTGCCAGCAGTTTATCGATCCTAGCACGATTGAACGAGCAGTACTTC. This sequence encodes CASSLSILARLNEQYF.